The rows below give T cell receptor beta chains drawn from one sample of a study of lymphopenia after photon versus proton radiotherapy. Clones were sequenced by immunoSEQ multiplex PCR, and TCRdb holds only the in-frame ones, with some missing. The sample includes approximately 53,000 clones, 80% to 95% of them seen just once. This sample comprised peripheral blood, obtained from a patient treated with photon-based radiotherapy. These receptors were collected from a middle-aged woman with cholangiocarcinoma. Both conserved end residues are part of each CDR3. A D gene is named only where the DNA matches it firmly. A clone size is listed for some rows: how often the clone was seen (once, few, many), or a class if it is expanded.

d_call j_call v_call clone_size cdr3_nt cdr3_aa
TRBD1 TRBJ1-5 TRBV28 NA TGTGCCAGCAGTGGGACAGGACCTTTTAGCAATCAGCCCCAGCATTTT CASSGTGPFSNQPQHF
NA TRBJ2-7 TRBV4-2 NA TGTGCCAGCAGCCAAGAAGTCAGCTTCTACGAGCAGTACTTC CASSQEVSFYEQYF
TRBD2 TRBJ2-5 TRBV27 NA TGTGCCAGCAGACTAGCGGGAGAGAAGACCCAGTACTTC CASRLAGEKTQYF
TRBD1 TRBJ2-2 TRBV9 NA TGTGCCAGCAGCGTAGGACAGGGCCGGGACACCGGGGAGCTGTTTTTT CASSVGQGRDTGELFF
NA TRBJ1-4 TRBV2 NA TGTGCCAGACGGGACACCAGAACTAATGAAAAACTGTTTTTT CARRDTRTNEKLFF
NA TRBJ2-7 TRBV5-6 NA TGTGCCAGCAGCTTTGGGTCTGACGAGCAGTACTTC CASSFGSDEQYF
NA TRBJ2-1 TRBV15 once TGTGCCACCAGCAGAGAAGATAGATTCTACAATGAGCAGTTCTTC CATSREDRFYNEQFF
TRBD1 TRBJ2-1 TRBV18 NA TGTGCCAGCTCACAGCGACAGGGGGCAATAAATGAGCAGTTCTTC CASSQRQGAINEQFF
TRBD2 TRBJ2-1 TRBV19 NA TGTGCCAGTAGTATCATACCCTCCTGGCGGGGGGCCGTGAATGAGCAGTTCTTC CASSIIPSWRGAVNEQFF
NA TRBJ1-2 TRBV2 NA TGTGCCAGCAGGGAAAGGGCCCTCGATGGCTACACCTTC CASRERALDGYTF
TRBD1 TRBJ1-5 TRBV28 NA TGTGCCAGCAGTTTATGGGGACAGGCTAATAGCAATCAGCCCCAGCATTTT CASSLWGQANSNQPQHF
NA TRBJ2-7 TRBV29-1 NA TGCAGCGTCGCCGTAGTTTGGGGGTCCTACGAGCAGTACTTC CSVAVVWGSYEQYF
NA TRBJ1-5 TRBV10-3 NA TGTGCCATCAGTGAGGCCGCAGGGTATCAGCCCCAGCATTTT CAISEAAGYQPQHF
TRBD1 TRBJ1-1 TRBV28 NA TGTGCCAGCAGTAGACAGGGGATCGGCATGAACACTGAAGCTTTCTTT CASSRQGIGMNTEAFF
NA TRBJ2-1 TRBV7-2 once TGTGCCAGCAGCTCGGACGCGGGGGCCCTAAATGAGCAGTTCTTC CASSSDAGALNEQFF
NA TRBJ2-7 TRBV7-2 NA TGTGCCAGCAGCTTCCGGGACACCTACTCCTACGAGCAGTACTTC CASSFRDTYSYEQYF
TRBD1 TRBJ1-3 TRBV9 NA TGTGCCAGCAGCGTAGACGGGGGGACAGACGGAAACACCATATATTTT CASSVDGGTDGNTIYF
NA TRBJ1-1 TRBV9 few TGTGCCAGCAGCGCATCCCCTCAGGGCATTATGAACACTGAAGCTTTCTTT CASSASPQGIMNTEAFF
NA TRBJ1-5 TRBV27 NA TGTGCCAGCAGAAACAGGCCTAATCAGCCCCAGCATTTT CASRNRPNQPQHF
NA TRBJ2-4 TRBV6-5 NA TGTGCCAGCAGTTACCGCCTTTCAGCCAAAAACATTCAGTACTTC CASSYRLSAKNIQYF
TRBD1 TRBJ1-2 TRBV10-3 NA TGTGCCATCTCGGGACAGAACTATGGCTACACCTTC CAISGQNYGYTF
TRBD2 TRBJ2-5 TRBV5-1 once TGCGCCAGCAGCTCCGGACTAGGAATTGAGACCCAGTACTTC CASSSGLGIETQYF
NA TRBJ2-1 TRBV6-5 NA TGTGCCAGCAGTTACTCGGGCCGGGACGGTGAGCAGTTCTTC CASSYSGRDGEQFF
TRBD1 TRBJ1-4 TRBV18 once TGTGCCAGCTCACTTGACAGGGGGGACGGAAAACTGTTTTTT CASSLDRGDGKLFF
NA TRBJ1-1 TRBV6-1 NA TGTGCCAGCAGTGAATTGTACAGATACACTGAAGCTTTCTTT CASSELYRYTEAFF
NA TRBJ1-5 TRBV6-1 few TGTGCCAGCAGTGTACAGGGTAATCAGCCCCAGCATTTT CASSVQGNQPQHF
TRBD1 TRBJ1-1 TRBV19 NA TGTGCCAGTAATGGACAGGGGGCTTCCTCCGGGAACACTGAAGCTTTCTTT CASNGQGASSGNTEAFF
NA TRBJ2-5 TRBV29-1 NA TGCAGCGTTGCACAGGGTCATGAGACCCAGTACTTC CSVAQGHETQYF
NA TRBJ1-1 TRBV30 NA TGTGCCTGGATGACCCTTTGGACTGAAGCTTTCTTT CAWMTLWTEAFF
NA TRBJ2-5 TRBV28 once TGTGCCAGCATATCCTTGGCCGGCGAGACCCAGTACTTC CASISLAGETQYF
NA TRBJ1-4 TRBV29-1 NA TGCAGCGTTAACAGTGGGGAAAAACTGTTTTTT CSVNSGEKLFF
TRBD1 TRBJ2-2 TRBV13 NA TGTGCCAGCAGCTGGACCCAATCGGGACAGGGCTTTGGGCTAGCGGCCAAGGGGGAGCTGTTTTTT CASSWTQSGQGFGLAAKGELFF
NA TRBJ2-2 TRBV10-3 NA TGTGCCATCCCCCGAGGCACAGACTTTAACACCGGGGAGCTGTTTTTT CAIPRGTDFNTGELFF
NA TRBJ1-1 TRBV11-2 NA TGTGCCAGCAGACCCGGGGGGGACACTGAAGCTTTCTTT CASRPGGDTEAFF
NA TRBJ1-1 TRBV11-1 NA TGTGCCAGCAGCTTAGGGCAGGGGAGCACTGAAGCTTTCTTT CASSLGQGSTEAFF
NA TRBJ2-7 TRBV2 NA TGTGCCAGCAGGGAGACAGCCAGCTCCTACGAGCAGTACTTC CASRETASSYEQYF
TRBD1 TRBJ1-2 TRBV30 NA TGTGCCTGGGGCAGGGGGCGAGACTATGGCTACACCTTC CAWGRGRDYGYTF
NA TRBJ1-5 TRBV12-5 once TGTGCTAGTGCCTTAACCGGTGGTCAGCCCCAGCATTTT CASALTGGQPQHF
TRBD2 TRBJ2-7 TRBV27 NA TGTGCCAGCAGAAAGCGGGAGTTGTACGAGCAGTACTTC CASRKRELYEQYF
NA TRBJ2-7 TRBV6-6 once TGTGCCAGCAGCGAGGGACTTCCGAAGGGCGAGCAGTACTTC CASSEGLPKGEQYF
NA TRBJ1-5 TRBV27 NA TGTGCCAGCAGTTTATTGCCCAATCAGCCCCAGCATTTT CASSLLPNQPQHF
NA TRBJ1-2 TRBV6-1 NA TGTGCCACAAACAGCTACTATGGCTACACCTTC CATNSYYGYTF
NA TRBJ2-1 TRBV27 NA TGTGCCAGCAGTCCTCGGGCCCCCCCTTTCGAGCAGTTCTTC CASSPRAPPFEQFF
NA TRBJ2-1 TRBV28 NA TGTGCCAGCAGCCCAACCTGGGGCGGCTACAATGAGCAGTTCTTC CASSPTWGGYNEQFF
TRBD1 TRBJ2-1 TRBV7-9 NA TGTGCCAGCAGCCCCCCCGGGACAGGGTTCTACAATGAGCAGTTCTTC CASSPPGTGFYNEQFF
TRBD2 TRBJ2-7 TRBV15 NA TGTGCCACCAGCAGTCATAGGACAAGCGGGGCCGAGCAGTACTTC CATSSHRTSGAEQYF
NA TRBJ2-7 TRBV27 few TGTGCCAGCAGTCCGGAGGGCGGTGGTTACGAGCAGTACTTC CASSPEGGGYEQYF
NA TRBJ1-1 TRBV15 NA TGTGCCACCAGCAGAGGGCTTAACACTGAAGCTTTCTTT CATSRGLNTEAFF
TRBD1 TRBJ1-5 TRBV28 NA TGTGCCAGCAGTTTATTATGGGACAGCCCCTATCAGCCCCAGCATTTT CASSLLWDSPYQPQHF
NA TRBJ2-7 TRBV6-5 NA TGTGCCAGCAGTAGCTTCACAGGGCGCTCCTACGAGCAGTACTTC CASSSFTGRSYEQYF
NA TRBJ1-1 TRBV28 once TGTGCCAGCAGTCCTCCGGGTTGGGGGGCGAACACTGAAGCTTTCTTT CASSPPGWGANTEAFF
NA TRBJ1-4 TRBV13 NA TGTGCCAGCAGCTTGTCATTGGAGGAAAAACTGTTTTTT CASSLSLEEKLFF
NA TRBJ2-1 TRBV14 once TGTGCCAGCAGCCTTTCAGGGTTGAGAGAGCAGTTCTTC CASSLSGLREQFF
NA TRBJ1-1 TRBV4-2 NA TGTGCCAGCAGCCAAGATCCAGGACGGAGAAACACTGAAGCTTTCTTT CASSQDPGRRNTEAFF
NA TRBJ1-3 TRBV10-3 NA TGTGCCATCAGTGAGTCAGCGACAGGCTCCGGAAACACCATATATTTT CAISESATGSGNTIYF
NA TRBJ2-7 TRBV27 NA TGTGCCAGCAGTTTAGTGCAGGGTAGCTACGAGCAGTACTTC CASSLVQGSYEQYF
NA TRBJ2-7 TRBV30 NA TGTGCCTGGAGTATACGGTTATACGAGCAGTACTTC CAWSIRLYEQYF
NA TRBJ1-4 TRBV2 NA TGTGCCAGCAGCCAGAACAGGGAGGGGGATGAAAAACTGTTTTTT CASSQNREGDEKLFF
NA TRBJ1-6 TRBV5-6 NA TGTGCCAGCAGAGGGGGATATAATTCACCCCTCCACTTT CASRGGYNSPLHF